This paragraph reports one T cell receptor (beta chain). The CDR3 loop spans 13 amino acids. V was pared by 0 bases and J by 6 bases, with 6 bases between. Per the germline V gene, CDR1 is MNHEY and CDR2 is SVGAGI. This record belongs to a study of blood T cell repertoires in COVID-19. Produced via immunoSEQ multiplex PCR; TCRdb's table is partial and in-frame only. The sample lists approximately 100,000 clones, nearly 90% seen once, with 5.5% to 6.5% in the top ten. The sample consisted of peripheral blood. This clonotype originated in a woman aged 60 to 75 with acute or convalescent COVID-19. J is TRBJ1-5 and V is TRBV6-5, with no clear D. CDR3 region: CASSYSISQPQHF. The CDR3 region has the DNA TGTGCCAGCAGTTACTCGATCAGTCAGCCCCAGCATTTT.